This passage covers 9 T cell receptor beta chains from one sample sequenced in a study of T cells after yellow fever vaccination. TCRdb re-analysed the 5' RACE reads in MiXCR, keeping a single row per CDR3 protein. The top ten hold roughly 18% of the sample, which has 360,000 or so distinct CDR3 sequences, 11% seen once. The source was PBMCs, collected on the day of the first yellow fever vaccination. These receptors originate from a man younger than 35 who received the YFV17D yellow fever vaccine.

This clonotype has a count of ten or more. Since a much larger clone is just one base distant, this may be a read error. V gene TRBV6-2 or TRBV6-3 combines with J gene TRBJ2-2; D gene uncertain. Germline CDR1 and CDR2: MNHEY and SVGEGT. The CDR3 contains 13 residues. V was trimmed by 2 bases and J by 3 bases, leaving 4 bases between them. The CDR3 DNA follows: TGTGCCAGCAGTTACAGGGACACCGGGGAGCTGTTTTTT. Amino acid sequence: CASSYRDTGELFF.

The chain has TRBV2 and TRBJ2-5, with TRBD2 matching 9 bases. This CDR3 has 16 residues. The germline gives CDR1 SNHLY, CDR2 FYNNEI. Unmatched junction bases numbered 12, after V lost 6 bases and J lost 4 bases. In DNA form, the CDR3 reads TGTGCCAGCAGGGAGATTGGGCGGGGGGGCCGAGAGACCCAGTACTTC. It specifies CASREIGRGGRETQYF.

The rearrangement links TRBV5-4 to TRBJ2-4, with 7 nucleotides matching TRBD1. The CDR3 has 16 residues. The J segment lost 1 base and the V segment lost 1 base, leaving 5 bases of the junction unmatched. Germline V gene data show CDR1 as SGHNT and CDR2 as YYREEE (reference sequence). In DNA, the CDR3 is TGTGCCAGCAGCTTGCCGGGGACAGACGCCAAAAACATTCAGTACTTC. As protein: CASSLPGTDAKNIQYF.

This clonotype was observed a handful of times. The chain couples TRBV4-1 to TRBJ1-1; no clear D gene. The CDR3 totals 15 residues. With 3 bases removed from V and 3 bases from J, the gap between germline ends came to 14 bases. CDR1 is MGHRA, CDR2 YSYEKL, per germline. CDR3 sequence reads: CASSHVLGRDTEAFF. As DNA, the CDR3 is TGCGCCAGCAGCCACGTCTTAGGGAGGGACACTGAAGCTTTCTTT.

The chain combines TRBV12-3 or TRBV12-4 with TRBJ2-2; D is uncertain. CDR3 size: 15 residues. Trimming removed 2 bases from V and 0 bases from J, with 7 bases in between. CDR3 DNA: TGTGCCAGCAGTTTACGACGGGCGAACACCGGGGAGCTGTTTTTT. Translating gives CASSLRRANTGELFF.

The rearrangement links TRBV7-8 to TRBJ2-7, with D unclear. The length of the CDR3 is 12 residues. CDR1 and CDR2 (germline): SGHVS, FQNEAQ. V was cut by 3 bases and J by 3 bases, with 6 bases left in between. The CDR3 sequence: CASSLMSYEQYF. The CDR3 DNA sequence: TGTGCCAGCAGCTTGATGAGCTACGAGCAGTACTTC.

This clonotype turned up a few times. The chain couples TRBV11-2 to TRBJ2-5; a weak D match, TRBD2 (6 bases). Between the trimmed V and J ends, which lost 7 bases and 5 bases, there was a span of 11 bases. The CDR3 length is 12 residues. CDR1 is SGHAT, CDR2 FQNNGV, per germline. The CDR3 sequence is CASNSRGETQYF. CDR3 bases: TGTGCCAGCAACTCACGGGGGGAGACCCAGTACTTC. Drawing the rest from reference TRBV11-2 and TRBJ2-5, the complete variable domain is EAGVAQSPRYKIIEKRQSVAFWCNPISGHATLYWYQQILGQGPKLLIQFQNNGVVDDSQLPKDRFSAERLKGVDSTLKIQPAKLEDSAVYLCASNSRGETQYFGPGTRLLVL.

This clonotype showed up many times. The rearrangement links TRBV11-2 to TRBJ2-1, with D hard to call. Germline values: CDR1 SGHAT, CDR2 FQNNGV. CDR3 length: 12 amino acids. Trimming stripped 5 bases from V and 10 bases from J, with 12 bases between. DNA for the CDR3: TGTGCCAGCAGCGGAGAAAATTTAGAGCAGTTCTTC. It codes for CASSGENLEQFF.

This clonotype was counted between two and nine times. This sequence joins TRBV18 and TRBJ2-1; D gene uncertain. CDR1 is KGHSH and CDR2 is LQKENI in the germline V gene. The V and J ends lost 4 bases and 6 bases respectively, with 10 bases between them. This CDR3 region has 13 residues. The CDR3 loop reads CASSRTLGNEQFF. The CDR3 DNA reads as TGTGCCAGCTCACGAACCCTAGGCAATGAGCAGTTCTTC.